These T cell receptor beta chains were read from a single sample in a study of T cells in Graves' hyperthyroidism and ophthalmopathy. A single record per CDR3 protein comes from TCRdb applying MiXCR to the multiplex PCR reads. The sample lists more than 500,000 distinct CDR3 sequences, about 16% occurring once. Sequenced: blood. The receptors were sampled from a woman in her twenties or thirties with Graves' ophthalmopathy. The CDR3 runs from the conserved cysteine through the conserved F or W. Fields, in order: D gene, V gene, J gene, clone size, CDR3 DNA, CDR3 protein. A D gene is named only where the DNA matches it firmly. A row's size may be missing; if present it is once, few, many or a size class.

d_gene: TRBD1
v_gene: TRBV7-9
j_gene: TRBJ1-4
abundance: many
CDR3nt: TGTGCCAGCAGCCTGAAACCGGGACAGCAGAATGAAAAACTGTTTTTT
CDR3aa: CASSLKPGQQNEKLFF

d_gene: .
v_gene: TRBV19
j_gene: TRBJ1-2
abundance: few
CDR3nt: TGTGCCAGTAGTACTGACATCCTCTATGGCTACACCTTC
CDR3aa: CASSTDILYGYTF

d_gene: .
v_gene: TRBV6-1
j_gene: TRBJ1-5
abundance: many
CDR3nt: TGTGCCAGCAGACGTACAGCCTCCAATCAGCCCCAGCATTTT
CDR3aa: CASRRTASNQPQHF

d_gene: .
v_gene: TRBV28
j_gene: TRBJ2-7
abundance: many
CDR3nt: TGTGCCAGCAGTTTTGACTCATGGGGGCGGCTTAGTACGACCCAATACTACGAGCAGTACTTC
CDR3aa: CASSFDSWGRLSTTQYYEQYF

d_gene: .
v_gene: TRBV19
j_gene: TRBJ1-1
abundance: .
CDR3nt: TGTGCCAGTAGTGATTCGAACAGGGAGGGGAACACTGAAGCTTTCTTT
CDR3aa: CASSDSNREGNTEAFF

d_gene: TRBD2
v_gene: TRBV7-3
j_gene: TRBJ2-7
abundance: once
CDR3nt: TGTGCCAGCAGCTTAACCGTCTTAGCGGGAGGTTTTTACGAGCAGTACTTC
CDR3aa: CASSLTVLAGGFYEQYF

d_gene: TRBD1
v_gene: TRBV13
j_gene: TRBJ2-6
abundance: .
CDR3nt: TGTGCCAGCAGCTCCGGGACAGGGAGCTCTGGGGCCAACGTCCTGACTTTC
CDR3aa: CASSSGTGSSGANVLTF

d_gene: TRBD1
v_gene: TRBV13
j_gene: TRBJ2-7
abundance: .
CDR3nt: TGTGCCAGCGGCCGGACAGGGGATCCCTACGAGCAGTACTTC
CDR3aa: CASGRTGDPYEQYF

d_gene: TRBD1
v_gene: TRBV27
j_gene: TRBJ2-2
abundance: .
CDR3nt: TGTGCCAGCCGCGTACAGGGGATCGGGGAGCTGTTTTTT
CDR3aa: CASRVQGIGELFF

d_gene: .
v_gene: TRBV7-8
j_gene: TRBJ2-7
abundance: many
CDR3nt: TGTGCCAGCAGCAACCGGGAGACTCCCCCCTACGAGCAGTACTTC
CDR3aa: CASSNRETPPYEQYF

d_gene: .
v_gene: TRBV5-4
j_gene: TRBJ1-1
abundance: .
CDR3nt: TGTGCCAGCAGCTCAACGGCTAAAGCTTTCTTT
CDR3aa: CASSSTAKAFF

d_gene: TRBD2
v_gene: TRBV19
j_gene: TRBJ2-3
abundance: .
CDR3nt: TGTGCCAGTAGTATACTAGCGGAACGCACAGATACGCAGTATTTT
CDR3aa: CASSILAERTDTQYF

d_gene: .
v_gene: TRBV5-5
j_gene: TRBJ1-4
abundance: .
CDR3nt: TGCGCCAGCAGCTTGTGGGGAGGTAATGAAAAACTGTTTTTT
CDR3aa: CASSLWGGNEKLFF

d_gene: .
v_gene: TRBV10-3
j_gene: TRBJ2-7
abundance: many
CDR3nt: TGTGCCATCAGTGAGACGACCTACGAGCAGTACTTC
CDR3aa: CAISETTYEQYF

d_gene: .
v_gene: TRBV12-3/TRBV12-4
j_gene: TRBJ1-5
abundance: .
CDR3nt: TGTGCCAGCAAGGGGGAGCTATATAGCAATCAGCCCCAGCATTTT
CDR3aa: CASKGELYSNQPQHF

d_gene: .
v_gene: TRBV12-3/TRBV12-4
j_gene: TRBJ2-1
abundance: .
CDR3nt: TGTGCCAGCAGTTTGATGGGGCTTTACAATGAGCAGTTCTTC
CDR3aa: CASSLMGLYNEQFF

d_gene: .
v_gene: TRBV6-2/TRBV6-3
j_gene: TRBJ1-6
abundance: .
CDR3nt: TGTGCCAGCAGTTACTCCCTCGGCAATTCACCCCTCCACTTT
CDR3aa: CASSYSLGNSPLHF

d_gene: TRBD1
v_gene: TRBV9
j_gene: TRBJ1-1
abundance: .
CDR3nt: TGTGCCAGCAGCGCTCGGACAGGGGGCACCACTGAAGCTTTCTTT
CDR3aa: CASSARTGGTTEAFF

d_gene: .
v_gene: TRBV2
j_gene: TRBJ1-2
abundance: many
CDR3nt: TGTGCCAGCAGTGAGGGGCAGAGGGATGTCTACACCTTC
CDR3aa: CASSEGQRDVYTF

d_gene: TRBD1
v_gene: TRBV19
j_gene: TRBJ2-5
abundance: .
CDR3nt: TGTGCCAGTAGTGTTGGGGAGTGGACAGGGGGCGTTGAGACCCAGTACTTC
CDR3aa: CASSVGEWTGGVETQYF

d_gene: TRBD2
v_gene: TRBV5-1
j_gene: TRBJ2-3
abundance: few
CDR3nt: TGCGCCAGCAGCTTGGGGCAGCGGGGTACTAGCACAGATACGCAGTATTTT
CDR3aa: CASSLGQRGTSTDTQYF

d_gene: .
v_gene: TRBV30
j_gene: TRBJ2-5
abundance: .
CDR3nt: TGTGCCTGGTGTTGTGGGAAAGAGACCCAGTACTTC
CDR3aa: CAWCCGKETQYF

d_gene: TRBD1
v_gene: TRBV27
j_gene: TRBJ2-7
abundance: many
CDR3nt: TGTGCCAGCAGTTTATCAGGGACAGCATCCTACGAGCAGTACTTC
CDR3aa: CASSLSGTASYEQYF

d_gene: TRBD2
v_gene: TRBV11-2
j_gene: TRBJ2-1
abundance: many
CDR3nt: TGTGCCAGCAGCTCCGTAGGCCTAGCGGGAGGCAATGAGCAGTTCTTC
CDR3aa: CASSSVGLAGGNEQFF

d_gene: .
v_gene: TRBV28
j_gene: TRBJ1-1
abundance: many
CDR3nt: TGTGCCAGCACAGACTTAGGGATAATGAACACTGAAGCTTTCTTT
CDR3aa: CASTDLGIMNTEAFF

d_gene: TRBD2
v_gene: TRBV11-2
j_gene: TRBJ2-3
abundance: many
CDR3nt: TGTGCCAGCAGCTTAGAGCCTAGCGGGAGAGCTACGCAGTATTTT
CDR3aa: CASSLEPSGRATQYF

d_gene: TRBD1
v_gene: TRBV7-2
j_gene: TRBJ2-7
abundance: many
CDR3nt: TGTGCCAGCAGTCGAGCCGGGACAGGGTACTACGAGCAGTACTTC
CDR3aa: CASSRAGTGYYEQYF

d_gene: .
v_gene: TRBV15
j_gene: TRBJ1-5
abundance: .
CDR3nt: TGTGCCACCAGCACCCTAGTTGGTCAGCCCCAGCATTTT
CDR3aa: CATSTLVGQPQHF

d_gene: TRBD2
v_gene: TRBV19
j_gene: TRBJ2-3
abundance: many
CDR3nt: TGTGCCACCTCAAGGACTAGCGGGAAGACAGATACGCAGTATTTT
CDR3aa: CATSRTSGKTDTQYF

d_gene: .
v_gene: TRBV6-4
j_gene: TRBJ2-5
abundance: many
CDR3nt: TGTGCCAGCAGTGACATCCCCGGGGGCCAAGAGACCCAGTACTTC
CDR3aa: CASSDIPGGQETQYF

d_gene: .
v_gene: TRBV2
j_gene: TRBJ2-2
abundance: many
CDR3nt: TGTGCCAGCAGTGGAGACAGCGGCACCGGGGAGCTGTTTTTT
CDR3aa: CASSGDSGTGELFF

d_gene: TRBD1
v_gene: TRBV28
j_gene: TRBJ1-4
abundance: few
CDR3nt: TGTGCCAGCAGTTCGGGACAGGGGGCCCAGTCCGGAAAACTGTTTTTT
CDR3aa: CASSSGQGAQSGKLFF

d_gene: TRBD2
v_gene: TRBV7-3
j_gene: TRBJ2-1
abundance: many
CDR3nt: TGTGCCAGCAGCTTAAAGGGACTAGCGGGGACACCCTACAATGAGCAGTTCTTC
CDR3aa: CASSLKGLAGTPYNEQFF

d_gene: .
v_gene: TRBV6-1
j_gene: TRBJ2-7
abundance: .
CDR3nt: TGTGCCAGCACGTCGGCAGGGAGCGAGCAGTACTTC
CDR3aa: CASTSAGSEQYF

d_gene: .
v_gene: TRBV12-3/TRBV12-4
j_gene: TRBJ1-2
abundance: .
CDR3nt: TGTGCCAGCAGTTTAGCGCCGGCAGGGGTGGGCTACACCTTC
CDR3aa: CASSLAPAGVGYTF

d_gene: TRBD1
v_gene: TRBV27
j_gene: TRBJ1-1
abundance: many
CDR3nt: TGTGCCAGCACTTGGCGACAGGGGGACACTGAAGCTTTCTTT
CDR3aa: CASTWRQGDTEAFF

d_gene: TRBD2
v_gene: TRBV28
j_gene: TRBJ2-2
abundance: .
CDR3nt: TGTGCCAGCAGTACACGACTAGCGGGAGCCGGGGAGCTGTTTTTT
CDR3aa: CASSTRLAGAGELFF

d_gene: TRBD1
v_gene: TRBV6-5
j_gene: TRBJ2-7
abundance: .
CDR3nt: TGTGCCAGCAGTTACCAAGCAGGGGGCTTTTACGAGCAGTACTTC
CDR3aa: CASSYQAGGFYEQYF

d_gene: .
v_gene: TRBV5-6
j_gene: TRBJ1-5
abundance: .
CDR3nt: TGTGCCAGCAGCTCTGGGGGGGGTCAGCCCCAGCATTTT
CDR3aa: CASSSGGGQPQHF

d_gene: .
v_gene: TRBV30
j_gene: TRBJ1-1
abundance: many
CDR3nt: TGTGCCTGGGCCCCCTCGAGCATAGGGGCCCCTGAAGCTTTCTTT
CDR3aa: CAWAPSSIGAPEAFF

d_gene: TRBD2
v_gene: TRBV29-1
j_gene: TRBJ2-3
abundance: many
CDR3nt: TGCAGCGTTGACGGCGCGGGAGGCACAGATACGCAGTATTTT
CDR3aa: CSVDGAGGTDTQYF

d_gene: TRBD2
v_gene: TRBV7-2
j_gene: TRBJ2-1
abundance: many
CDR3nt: TGTGCCAGCAGCTTATTGGGCGGGAGTCCCTCCAATGAGCAGTTCTTC
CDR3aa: CASSLLGGSPSNEQFF

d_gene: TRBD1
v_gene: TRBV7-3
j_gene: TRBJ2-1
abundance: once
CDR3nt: TGTGCCAGCAGCGAGTGGGACAGGGGGCGCGGACAAAGAATATACAATGAGCAGTTCTTC
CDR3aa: CASSEWDRGRGQRIYNEQFF

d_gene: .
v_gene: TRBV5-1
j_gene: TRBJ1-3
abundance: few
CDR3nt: TGCGCCAGCAGCTTGGTGGGCCTCTCTGGAAACACCATATATTTT
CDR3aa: CASSLVGLSGNTIYF

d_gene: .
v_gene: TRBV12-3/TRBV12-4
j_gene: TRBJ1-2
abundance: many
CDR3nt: TGTGCCAGCAGTCCCTCCCCGGCGGGGACAAGAGTACGTGGCTACACCTTC
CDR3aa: CASSPSPAGTRVRGYTF

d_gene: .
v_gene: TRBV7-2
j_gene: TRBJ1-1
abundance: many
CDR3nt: TGTGCCAGCAGCTTATCAGAGGGTGGGCGGATGAACACTGAAGCTTTCTTT
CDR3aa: CASSLSEGGRMNTEAFF

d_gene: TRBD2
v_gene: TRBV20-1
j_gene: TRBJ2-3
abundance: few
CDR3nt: TGCAGTGCCCCCCGCCCGCTAGCGGGAGGCGTCTCCCCAGATACGCAGTATTTT
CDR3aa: CSAPRPLAGGVSPDTQYF

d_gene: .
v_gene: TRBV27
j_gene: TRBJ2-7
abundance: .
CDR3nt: TGTGCCAGCAGTCCCGGGACCCGAGGGGAGGAGCAGTACTTC
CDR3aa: CASSPGTRGEEQYF

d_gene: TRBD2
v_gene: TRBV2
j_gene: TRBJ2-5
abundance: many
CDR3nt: TGTGCCAGCAGTGAAGCGGGACTAGCGGGGGAGACCCAGTACTTC
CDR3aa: CASSEAGLAGETQYF

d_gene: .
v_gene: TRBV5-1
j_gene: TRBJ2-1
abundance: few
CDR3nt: TGCGCCAGCAGCTTGGGTGGGGTTAGTGAGCAGTTCTTC
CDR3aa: CASSLGGVSEQFF

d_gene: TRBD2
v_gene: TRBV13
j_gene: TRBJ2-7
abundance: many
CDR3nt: TGTGCCAGCAGCTTCCGACTAGCGGGAGGGTTTTACGAGCAGTACTTC
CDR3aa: CASSFRLAGGFYEQYF

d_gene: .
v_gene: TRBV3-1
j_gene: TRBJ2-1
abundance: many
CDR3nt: TGTGCCAGCAGCCAAGGTCGGGGCAACAATGAGCAGTTCTTC
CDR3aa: CASSQGRGNNEQFF